There are a few counts of the clone carrying this TCR beta chain. The sample belongs to a study of blood T cell repertoires in COVID-19. Repertoires were generated with immunoSEQ multiplex PCR, while TCRdb's copy carries only in-frame clones and drops some. The sample contains about 310,000 clones, just under 90% of which appear only once. The CDR3 extends over 16 amino acids. V trimming: 6 bases; J trimming: 2 bases; junction bases outside the gene matches: 8. Germline CDR1 is ENHRY and CDR2 is SYGVKD. Symptom resolution, clearance, or two negative PCRs marked the recovered donors of Cohort 3. This receptor was identified in a woman aged 25 to 39 who had recovered from COVID-19. The sample taken for sequencing was PBMCs or T cells enriched from blood (not recorded which). The V call is TRBV10-3, the J call TRBJ2-2; TRBD1 matches at 8 bases. The CDR3 DNA reads TGTGCCATCAGCCCCTGGACAGGGACTAACACCGGGGAGCTGTTTTTT. Protein product: CAISPWTGTNTGELFF.